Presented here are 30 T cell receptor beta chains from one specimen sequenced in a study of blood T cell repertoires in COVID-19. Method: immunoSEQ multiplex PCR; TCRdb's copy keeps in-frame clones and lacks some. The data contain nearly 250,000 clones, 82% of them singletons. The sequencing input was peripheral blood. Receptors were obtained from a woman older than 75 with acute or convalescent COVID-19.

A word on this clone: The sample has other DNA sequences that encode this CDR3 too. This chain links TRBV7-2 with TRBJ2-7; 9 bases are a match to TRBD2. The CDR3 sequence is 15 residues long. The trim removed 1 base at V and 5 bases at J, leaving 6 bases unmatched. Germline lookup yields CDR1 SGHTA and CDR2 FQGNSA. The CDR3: CASSLVRGRAHEQYF. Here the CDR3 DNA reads TGTGCCAGCAGCTTAGTTCGCGGGAGGGCCCACGAGCAGTACTTC.

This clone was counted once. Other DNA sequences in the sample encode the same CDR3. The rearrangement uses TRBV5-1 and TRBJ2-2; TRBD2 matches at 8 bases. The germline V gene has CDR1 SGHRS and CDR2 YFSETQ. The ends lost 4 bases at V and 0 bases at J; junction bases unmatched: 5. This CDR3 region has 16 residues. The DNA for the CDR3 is TGCGCCAGCAGCCCGTTAGCGGGGTCGAACACCGGGGAGCTGTTTTTT. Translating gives CASSPLAGSNTGELFF.

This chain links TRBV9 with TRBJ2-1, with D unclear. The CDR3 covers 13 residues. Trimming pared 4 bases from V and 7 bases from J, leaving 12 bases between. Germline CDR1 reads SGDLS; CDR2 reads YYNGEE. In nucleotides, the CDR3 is TGTGCCAGCAGCCCAGCCCTAGGAAATGAGCAGTTCTTC. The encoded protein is CASSPALGNEQFF.

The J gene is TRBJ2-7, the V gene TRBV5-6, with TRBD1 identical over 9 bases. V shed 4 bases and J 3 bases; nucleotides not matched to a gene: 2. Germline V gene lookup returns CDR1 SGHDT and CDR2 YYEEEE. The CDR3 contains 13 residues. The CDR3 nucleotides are TGTGCCAGCAGCCGACAGGGGGACTACGAGCAGTACTTC. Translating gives CASSRQGDYEQYF.

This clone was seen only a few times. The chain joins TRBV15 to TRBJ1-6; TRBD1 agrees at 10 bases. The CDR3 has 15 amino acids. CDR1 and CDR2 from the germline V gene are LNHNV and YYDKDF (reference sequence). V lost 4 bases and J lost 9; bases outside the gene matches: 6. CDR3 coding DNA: TGTGCCACCAGCAACATGGGGGACAGGGGTTCACCCCTCCACTTT. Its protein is CATSNMGDRGSPLHF.

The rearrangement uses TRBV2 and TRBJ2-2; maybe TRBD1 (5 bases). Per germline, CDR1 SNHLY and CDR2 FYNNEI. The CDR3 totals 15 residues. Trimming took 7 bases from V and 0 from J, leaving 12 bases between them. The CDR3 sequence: CASTRDSANTGELFF. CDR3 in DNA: TGTGCCAGCACCCGAGACAGCGCGAACACCGGGGAGCTGTTTTTT. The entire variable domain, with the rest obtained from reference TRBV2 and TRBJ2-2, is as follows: EPEVTQTPSHQVTQMGQEVILRCVPISNHLYFYWYRQILGQKVEFLVSFYNNEISEKSEIFDDQFSVERPDGSNFTLKIRSTKLEDSAMYFCASTRDSANTGELFFGEGSRLTVL.

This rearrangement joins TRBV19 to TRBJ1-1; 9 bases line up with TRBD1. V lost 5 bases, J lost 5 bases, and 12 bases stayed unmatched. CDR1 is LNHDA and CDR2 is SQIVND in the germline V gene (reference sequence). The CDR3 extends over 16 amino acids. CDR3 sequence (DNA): TGTGCCAGTAGTTCCCCTCGGACAGGGGCTGGGACTGAAGCTTTCTTT. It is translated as CASSSPRTGAGTEAFF.

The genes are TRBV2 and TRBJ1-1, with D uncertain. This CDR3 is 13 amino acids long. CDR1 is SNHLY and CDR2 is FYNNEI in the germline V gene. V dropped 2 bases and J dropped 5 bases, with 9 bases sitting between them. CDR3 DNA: TGTGCCAGCAGTGAATTGGCGGTTACTGAAGCTTTCTTT. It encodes CASSELAVTEAFF.

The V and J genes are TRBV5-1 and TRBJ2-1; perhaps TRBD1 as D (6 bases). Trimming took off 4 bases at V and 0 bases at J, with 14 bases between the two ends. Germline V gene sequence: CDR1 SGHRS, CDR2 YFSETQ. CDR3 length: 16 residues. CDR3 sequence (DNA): TGCGCCAGCAGCCGAACGGGACACTACTCCTACAATGAGCAGTTCTTC. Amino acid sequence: CASSRTGHYSYNEQFF.

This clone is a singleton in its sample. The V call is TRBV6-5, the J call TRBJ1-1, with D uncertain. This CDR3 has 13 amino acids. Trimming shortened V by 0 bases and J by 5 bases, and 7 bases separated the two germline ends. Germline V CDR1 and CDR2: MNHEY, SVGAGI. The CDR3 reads CASSYSLVTEAFF. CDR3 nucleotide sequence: TGTGCCAGCAGTTACTCCTTAGTTACTGAAGCTTTCTTT.

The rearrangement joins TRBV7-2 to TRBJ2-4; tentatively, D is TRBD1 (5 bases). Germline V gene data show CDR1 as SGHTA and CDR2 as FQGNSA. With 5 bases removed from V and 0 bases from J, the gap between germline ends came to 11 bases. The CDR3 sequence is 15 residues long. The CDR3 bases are TGTGCCAGCAGCACACGACAGCTAGCCAAAAACATTCAGTACTTC. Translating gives CASSTRQLAKNIQYF.

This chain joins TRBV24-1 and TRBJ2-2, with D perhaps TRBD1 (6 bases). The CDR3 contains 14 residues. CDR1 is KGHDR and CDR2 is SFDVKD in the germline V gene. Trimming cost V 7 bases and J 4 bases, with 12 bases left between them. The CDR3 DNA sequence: TGTGCCACCAGGGGGCTGGGGGCCACCGGGGAGCTGTTTTTT. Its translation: CATRGLGATGELFF.

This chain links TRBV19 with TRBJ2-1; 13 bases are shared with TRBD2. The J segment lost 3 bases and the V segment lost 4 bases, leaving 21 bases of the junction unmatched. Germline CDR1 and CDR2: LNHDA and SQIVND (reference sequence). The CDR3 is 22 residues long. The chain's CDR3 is CASSSRELAGGGGSPVYNEQFF. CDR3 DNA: TGTGCCAGTAGTAGCAGAGAACTAGCGGGAGGGGGAGGGTCCCCGGTCTACAATGAGCAGTTCTTC. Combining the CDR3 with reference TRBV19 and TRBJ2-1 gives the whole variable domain DGGITQSPKYLFRKEGQNVTLSCEQNLNHDAMYWYRQDPGQGLRLIYYSQIVNDFQKGDIAEGYSVSREKKESFPLTVTSAQKNPTAFYLCASSSRELAGGGGSPVYNEQFFGPGTRLTVL.

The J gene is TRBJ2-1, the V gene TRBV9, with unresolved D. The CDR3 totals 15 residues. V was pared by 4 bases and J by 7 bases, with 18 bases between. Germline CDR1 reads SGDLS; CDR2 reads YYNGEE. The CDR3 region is CASSPTRLRVNEQFF. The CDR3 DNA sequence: TGTGCCAGCAGCCCGACTCGACTTCGGGTGAATGAGCAGTTCTTC.

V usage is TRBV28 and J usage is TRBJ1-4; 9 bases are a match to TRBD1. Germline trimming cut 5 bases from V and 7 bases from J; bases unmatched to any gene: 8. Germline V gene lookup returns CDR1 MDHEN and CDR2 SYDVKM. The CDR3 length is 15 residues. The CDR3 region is CASSKQGARGEKLFF. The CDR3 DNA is TGTGCCAGCAGTAAACAGGGGGCGCGGGGTGAAAAACTGTTTTTT.

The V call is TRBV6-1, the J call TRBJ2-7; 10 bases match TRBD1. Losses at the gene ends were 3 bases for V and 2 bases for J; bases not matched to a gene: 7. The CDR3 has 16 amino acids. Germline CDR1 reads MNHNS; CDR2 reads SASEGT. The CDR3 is CASSERTGGTTYEQYF. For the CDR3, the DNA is TGTGCCAGCAGTGAGCGGACAGGGGGGACAACCTACGAGCAGTACTTC.

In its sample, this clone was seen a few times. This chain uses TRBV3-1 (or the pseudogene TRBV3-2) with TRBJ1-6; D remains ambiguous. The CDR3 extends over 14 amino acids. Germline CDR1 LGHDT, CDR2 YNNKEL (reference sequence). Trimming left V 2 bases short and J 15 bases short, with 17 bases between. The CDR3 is CASSQNNLGEILHF. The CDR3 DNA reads TGTGCCAGCAGCCAAAACAACCTCGGGGAGATCCTCCACTTT.

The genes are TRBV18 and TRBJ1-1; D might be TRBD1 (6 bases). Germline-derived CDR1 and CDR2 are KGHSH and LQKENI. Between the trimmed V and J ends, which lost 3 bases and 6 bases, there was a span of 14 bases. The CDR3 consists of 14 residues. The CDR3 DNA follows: TGTGCCAGCTCACCTGGGGACAAACCGGCTGAAGCTTTCTTT. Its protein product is CASSPGDKPAEAFF.

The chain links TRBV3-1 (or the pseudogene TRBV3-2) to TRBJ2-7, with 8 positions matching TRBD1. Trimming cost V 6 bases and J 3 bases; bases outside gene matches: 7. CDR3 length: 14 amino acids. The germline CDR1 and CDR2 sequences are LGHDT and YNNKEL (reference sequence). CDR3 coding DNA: TGTGCCAGCAGGCAATCGGGACAGGTCTACGAGCAGTACTTC. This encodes CASRQSGQVYEQYF.

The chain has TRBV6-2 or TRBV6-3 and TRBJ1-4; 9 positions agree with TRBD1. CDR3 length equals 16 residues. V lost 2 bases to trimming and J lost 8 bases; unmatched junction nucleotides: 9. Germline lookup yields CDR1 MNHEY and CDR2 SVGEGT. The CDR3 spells CASSYETGTGREKLFF. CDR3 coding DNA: TGTGCCAGCAGTTACGAAACCGGGACAGGGAGAGAAAAACTGTTTTTT.

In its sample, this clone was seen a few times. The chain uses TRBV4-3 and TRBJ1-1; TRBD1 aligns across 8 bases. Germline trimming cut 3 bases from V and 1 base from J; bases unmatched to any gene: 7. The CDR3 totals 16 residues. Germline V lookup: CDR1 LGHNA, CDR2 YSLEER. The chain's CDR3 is CASSHQPGQANTEAFF. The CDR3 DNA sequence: TGCGCCAGCAGCCACCAACCGGGACAGGCGAACACTGAAGCTTTCTTT.

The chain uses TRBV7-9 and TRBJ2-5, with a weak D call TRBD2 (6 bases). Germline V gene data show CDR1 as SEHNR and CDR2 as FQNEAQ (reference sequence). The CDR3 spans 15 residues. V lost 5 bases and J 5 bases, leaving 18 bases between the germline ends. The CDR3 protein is CASSISGGRVETQYF. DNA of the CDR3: TGTGCCAGCAGCATATCCGGAGGGAGAGTGGAGACCCAGTACTTC.

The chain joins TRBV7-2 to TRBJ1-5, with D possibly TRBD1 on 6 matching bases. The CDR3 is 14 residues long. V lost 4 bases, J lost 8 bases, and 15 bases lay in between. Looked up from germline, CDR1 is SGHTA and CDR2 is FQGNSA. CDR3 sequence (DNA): TGTGCCAGCAGCTCCCCGGGGGGCTTCGAGCCCCAGCATTTT. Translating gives CASSSPGGFEPQHF.

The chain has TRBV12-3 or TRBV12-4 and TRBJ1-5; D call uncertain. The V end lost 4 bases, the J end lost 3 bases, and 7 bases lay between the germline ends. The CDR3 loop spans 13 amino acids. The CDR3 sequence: CASSSKANQPQHF. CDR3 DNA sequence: TGTGCCAGCAGTTCTAAAGCCAATCAGCCCCAGCATTTT.

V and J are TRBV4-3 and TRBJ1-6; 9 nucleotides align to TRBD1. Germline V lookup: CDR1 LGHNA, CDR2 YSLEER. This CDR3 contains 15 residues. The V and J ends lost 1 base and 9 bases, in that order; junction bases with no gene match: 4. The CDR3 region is CASSQVTGGFSPLHF. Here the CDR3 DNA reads TGCGCCAGCAGCCAAGTGACAGGGGGTTTTTCACCCCTCCACTTT.

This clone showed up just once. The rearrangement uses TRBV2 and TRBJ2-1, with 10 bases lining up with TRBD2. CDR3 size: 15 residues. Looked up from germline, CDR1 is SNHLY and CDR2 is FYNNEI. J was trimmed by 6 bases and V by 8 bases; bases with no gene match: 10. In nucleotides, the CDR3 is TGTGCCAGCCATAACTTGGCTAGCGGGGGCAATGAGCAGTTCTTC. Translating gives CASHNLASGGNEQFF. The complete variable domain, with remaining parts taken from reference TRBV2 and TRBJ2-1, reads EPEVTQTPSHQVTQMGQEVILRCVPISNHLYFYWYRQILGQKVEFLVSFYNNEISEKSEIFDDQFSVERPDGSNFTLKIRSTKLEDSAMYFCASHNLASGGNEQFFGPGTRLTVL.

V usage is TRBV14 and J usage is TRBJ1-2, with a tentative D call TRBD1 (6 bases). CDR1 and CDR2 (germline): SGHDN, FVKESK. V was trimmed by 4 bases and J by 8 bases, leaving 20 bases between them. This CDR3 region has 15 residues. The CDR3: CASSPMDSQGWGYTF. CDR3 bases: TGTGCCAGCAGCCCGATGGACAGTCAAGGCTGGGGCTACACCTTC. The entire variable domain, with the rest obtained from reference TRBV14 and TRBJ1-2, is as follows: EAGVTQFPSHSVIEKGQTVTLRCDPISGHDNLYWYRRVMGKEIKFLLHFVKESKQDESGMPNNRFLAERTGGTYSTLKVQPAELEDSGVYFCASSPMDSQGWGYTFGSGTRLTVV.

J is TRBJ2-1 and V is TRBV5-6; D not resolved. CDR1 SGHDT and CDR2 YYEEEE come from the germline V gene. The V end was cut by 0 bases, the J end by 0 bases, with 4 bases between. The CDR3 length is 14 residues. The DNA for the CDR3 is TGTGCCAGCAGCTTGGCCAGCTCCTACAATGAGCAGTTCTTC. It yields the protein CASSLASSYNEQFF.

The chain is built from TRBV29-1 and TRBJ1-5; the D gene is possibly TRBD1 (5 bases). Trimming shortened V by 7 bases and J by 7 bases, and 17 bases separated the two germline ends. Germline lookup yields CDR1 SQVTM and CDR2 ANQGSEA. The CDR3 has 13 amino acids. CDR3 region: CSALGGIGQPQHF. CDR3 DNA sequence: TGCAGCGCCCTTGGGGGGATCGGACAGCCCCAGCATTTT.

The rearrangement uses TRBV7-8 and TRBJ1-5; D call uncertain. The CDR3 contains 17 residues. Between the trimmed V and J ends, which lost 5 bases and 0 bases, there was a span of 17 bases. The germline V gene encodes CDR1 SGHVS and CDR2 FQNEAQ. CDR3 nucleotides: TGTGCCAGCAGCCGAGGTGCGGATCTTTATAGCAATCAGCCCCAGCATTTT. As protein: CASSRGADLYSNQPQHF.